These T cell receptor beta chains were read from a single sample in a study of T cell responses to AZD1222 COVID-19 vaccine. Some clones are missing from TCRdb's copy, which holds only in-frame ones; the method was immunoSEQ multiplex PCR. The sample shows 95,000 to 130,000 clones, around 88% of them seen only once. Sample: peripheral blood, taken on day 0 of AZD1222 vaccination. Receptor source: an adult in good health. Each CDR3 is given without its conserved first and last residue.

j_call,v_call,cdr3_aa
TRBJ2-7,TRBV7-8,ASSSRGGLGYEQY
TRBJ1-5,TRBV4-3,ASSQGFHGRQPQH
TRBJ2-6,TRBV27,ASSSPIRVTGANVLT
TRBJ1-2,TRBV6-5,ASRSQGEEGYT
TRBJ1-2,TRBV18,ASSPNSDYHYGYT
TRBJ2-1,TRBV15,ATSRGQGGEQF
TRBJ2-3,TRBV7-3,ASSPRGGRVTDTQY
TRBJ2-3,TRBV24-1,ATRSGTSGGTDTQY
TRBJ1-4,TRBV25-1,ASSASGTGNEKLF
TRBJ2-3,TRBV5-4,ASSLLAGGSTDTQY
TRBJ1-5,TRBV29-1,SARTGGNQPQH
TRBJ1-1,TRBV3-1/TRBV3-2,ASSPFQSMNTEAF
TRBJ1-1,TRBV5-5,ASSLRVGLNTEAF
TRBJ2-5,TRBV7-8,ASSLGSRGTYQETQY
TRBJ2-1,TRBV10-1,ASSADRGRFYNEQF
TRBJ2-5,TRBV24-1,ATSDPLGETQY
TRBJ1-2,TRBV18,ASSPGQGQYNYGYT
TRBJ2-2,TRBV9,ASSVAGAAGELF
TRBJ1-2,TRBV6-2/TRBV6-3,ASSYTQGVLYGYT
TRBJ1-2,TRBV12-3/TRBV12-4,ASTPQGTYGYT
TRBJ1-2,TRBV15,ATSREREPFYGYT
TRBJ2-1,TRBV7-2,ASSPVRGNEQF
TRBJ1-4,TRBV7-9,ASSLAGVGNEKLF
TRBJ2-7,TRBV7-6,ASSLSGTGPYEQY
TRBJ1-4,TRBV15,ATSRSRQGYPTTNEKLF
TRBJ2-3,TRBV27,ASSFRSTDTQY
TRBJ1-5,TRBV19,ASSIVPKTMRRLGNQPQH
TRBJ2-7,TRBV5-1,ASSFLAGAFYEQY
TRBJ2-1,TRBV7-9,ASSLRFNEQF